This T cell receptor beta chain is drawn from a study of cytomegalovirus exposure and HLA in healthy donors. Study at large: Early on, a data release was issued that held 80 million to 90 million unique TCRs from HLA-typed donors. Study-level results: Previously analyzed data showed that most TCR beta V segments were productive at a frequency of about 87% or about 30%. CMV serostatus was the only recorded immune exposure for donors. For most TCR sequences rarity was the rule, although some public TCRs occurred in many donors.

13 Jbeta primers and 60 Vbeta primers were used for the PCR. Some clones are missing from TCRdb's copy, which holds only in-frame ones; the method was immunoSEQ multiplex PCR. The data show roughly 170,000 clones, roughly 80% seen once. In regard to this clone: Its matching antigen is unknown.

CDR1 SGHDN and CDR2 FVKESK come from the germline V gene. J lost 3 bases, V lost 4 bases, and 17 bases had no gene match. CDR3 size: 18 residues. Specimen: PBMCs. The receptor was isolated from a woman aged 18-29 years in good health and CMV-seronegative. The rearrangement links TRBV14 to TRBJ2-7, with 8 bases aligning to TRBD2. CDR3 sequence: CASSPLVLSGSNRYEQYF. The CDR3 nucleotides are TGTGCCAGCAGCCCTCTGGTCTTGAGCGGGAGTAATCGCTACGAGCAGTACTTC.